The T cell receptor beta chain described here comes from a study of T cells in Graves' hyperthyroidism and ophthalmopathy. Study-level background: Peripheral blood collection took place at initial diagnosis, before any treatment. The study's findings and limits: Ophthalmopathy was identified by the model a median around 5.9 months ahead of onset.

Lactation, pregnancy, other autoimmune disease or uncontrolled infection excluded patients. Isolation of PBMCs was performed on around 9.4 ml fresh peripheral blood. As concerns this clonotype: The antigen is unknown.

It was RNA transcripts that yielded the amplified TCR beta CDR3 regions. An initial round of RT-PCR targeting the TCR CDR3 relied on the HTBI primer set. TCRdb re-called the multiplex PCR reads with MiXCR, one entry per CDR3 protein. Of about 350,000 distinct CDR3 sequences listed, approximately 13% were seen once; the top ten hold around 25%. The sequencing sample was made of blood. The source of this sequence is a young woman with Graves' hyperthyroidism.

CDR3 nucleotide sequence: TGTGCCAGCAGCAAACGTGACGGCACCCTCCACTTT. This encodes CASSKRDGTLHF. The rearrangement links TRBV9 to TRBJ1-6; D unclear. CDR1 and CDR2 from the germline V gene are SGDLS and YYNGEE. Between the trimmed V and J ends, which lost 4 bases and 14 bases, there was a span of 13 bases. The CDR3 has 12 residues.